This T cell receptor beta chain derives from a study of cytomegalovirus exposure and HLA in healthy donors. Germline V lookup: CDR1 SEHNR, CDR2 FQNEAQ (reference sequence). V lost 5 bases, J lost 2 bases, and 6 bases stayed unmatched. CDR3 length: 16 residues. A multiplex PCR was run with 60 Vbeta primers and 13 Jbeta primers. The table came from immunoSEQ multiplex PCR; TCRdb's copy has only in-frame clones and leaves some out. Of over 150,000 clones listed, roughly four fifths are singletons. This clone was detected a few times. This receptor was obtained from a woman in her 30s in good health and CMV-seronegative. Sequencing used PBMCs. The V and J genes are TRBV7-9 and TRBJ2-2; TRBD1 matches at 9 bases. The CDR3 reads CASSPMTGGNTGELFF. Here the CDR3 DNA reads TGTGCCAGCAGCCCTATGACAGGGGGTAACACCGGGGAGCTGTTTTTT.